Only a few counts were recorded for the clone carrying this T cell receptor (beta chain). The antigen is undetermined. In germline, CDR1 is SQVTM, CDR2 ANQGSEA. The CDR3 has 14 amino acids. V lost 7 bases, J lost 4 bases, and 7 bases stayed unmatched. This sample was taken from a study of T-cell reconstitution after alpha-beta-depleted transplantation in children. Broader study findings: Newly produced T cells mostly provided counts and TCRbeta diversity after one year, as hyperexpanded clones declined. Surviving recipient T cells and thymic progenitors produced the high day-60 TCRbeta diversity seen in some patients.

Unique molecular identifiers were used to barcode this TCRbeta library. TCRdb analysed the PCR reads with MiXCR anew, one entry per CDR3 protein. The sample holds some 130,000 distinct CDR3 sequences; 9.7% are singletons and the top ten take 20% to 30%. This chain uses TRBV29-1 with TRBJ2-3; 11 bases agree with TRBD1. The clonotype originates from a girl in the first two years of life who had a stem cell transplant for combined immunodeficiency, so the T cells may come from the graft donor. The sequencing used PBMCs, mostly from graft donor cells, collected 180 days after TCRalphabeta/CD19-depleted stem cell transplant. The CDR3 spells CSGWTGGKADTQYF. The CDR3 DNA is TGCAGCGGCTGGACAGGGGGCAAGGCAGATACGCAGTATTTT.